The clone carrying this TCR beta chain was seen ten or more times. Its target is unknown. The diagnosis was founded upon clinical symptoms, serum thyroxine, TRAb, thyroid ultrasound and orbital computed tomography. This CDR3 is built from 15 residues. The V end was cut by 2 bases, the J end by 0 bases, with 6 bases between. Germline V gene data show CDR1 as SGHTS and CDR2 as YDEGEE. Amplified TCR beta CDR3 regions were obtained using RNA transcripts as template. Second-round multiplex PCR came after first-round RT-PCR with HTBI primers. TCRdb processed the multiplex PCR reads anew with MiXCR; each CDR3 protein has one entry. Of around 1.1 million distinct CDR3 sequences listed, roughly two fifths were seen once; the top ten hold around 10%. These data originate in a study of Graves' ophthalmopathy and Graves' hyperthyroidism. The study, taken as a whole, reports: Most expanded thyroid clonotypes above 0.001 frequency also appeared in blood. At 65% to 71% sensitivity and 72.22% specificity, the model predicted progression of the ophthalmopathy.

The source is an adult man with Graves' hyperthyroidism. Sequencing input: peripheral blood or thyroid tissue (not recorded which). The chain has TRBV5-8 and TRBJ2-6; tentatively, D is TRBD1 (5 bases). The CDR3: CASSFQGSGANVLTF. The CDR3 nucleotides read TGTGCCAGCAGCTTTCAGGGCTCTGGGGCCAACGTCCTGACTTTC. Combining the CDR3 with reference TRBV5-8 and TRBJ2-6 gives the whole variable domain EAGVTQSPTHLIKTRGQQATLRCSPISGHTSVYWYQQALGLGLQFLLWYDEGEERNRGNFPPRFSGRQFPNYSSELNVNALELEDSALYLCASSFQGSGANVLTFGAGSRLTVL.